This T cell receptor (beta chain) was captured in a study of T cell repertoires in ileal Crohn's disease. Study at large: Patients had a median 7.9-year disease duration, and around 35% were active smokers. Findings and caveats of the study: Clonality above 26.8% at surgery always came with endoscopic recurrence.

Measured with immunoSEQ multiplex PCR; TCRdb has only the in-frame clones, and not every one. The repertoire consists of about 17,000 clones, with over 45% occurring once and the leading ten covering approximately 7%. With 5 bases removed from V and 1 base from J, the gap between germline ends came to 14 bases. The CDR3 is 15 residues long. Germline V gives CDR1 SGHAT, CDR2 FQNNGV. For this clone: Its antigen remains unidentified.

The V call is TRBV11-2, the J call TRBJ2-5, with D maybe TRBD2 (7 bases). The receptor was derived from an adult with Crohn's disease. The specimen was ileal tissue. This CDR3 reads CASSPFGGPQETQYF. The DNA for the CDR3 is TGTGCCAGCAGCCCCTTCGGGGGGCCCCAAGAGACCCAGTACTTC.